The source of this T cell receptor beta chain is a study of molecular identifiers for immune sequencing clone quantification. General study results and limits: It was shown that clones above 20 RNA copies held over 99% of effector molecules, but under 1% in naive cells.

Using its own MiXCR run on the PCR reads, TCRdb lists one record per CDR3 protein. The table shows just under 650,000 distinct CDR3 sequences, with 15% to 20% occurring only once. This clonotype appeared many times. Its antigen is currently unknown. The receptor's source is a human donor in good health. Some libraries in this study had Jurkat cell RNA spiked in. Specimen: naive CD8+ T cells from blood, with Jurkat cell RNA spiked in. Regarding subset: FACS-sorted CD8+CD4-CCR7+CD45RA+ naive T cells.

In nucleotides, the CDR3 is TGTGCCAGCAGCTTCAGGACTAGCGGGAACACCGGGGAGCTGTTTTTT. Its protein product is CASSFRTSGNTGELFF. The chain is built from TRBV13 and TRBJ2-2; 10 bases are shared with TRBD2. This CDR3 is built from 16 residues. J gave up 1 base and V 3 bases, and 2 bases lay outside the gene matches. Germline CDR1 is PRHDT and CDR2 is FYEKMQ (reference sequence).